This T cell receptor (beta chain) appears in the sequencing data of a study of cytomegalovirus exposure and HLA in healthy donors. The study, taken as a whole, reports: In vitro work confirmed that three CMV-associated chains recognize CMV antigens. According to reports, the classifier identified cytomegalovirus status with high specificity and sensitivity.

Concerning this clone itself: Its antigen is still unknown.

Separation from the roughly 690-subject first cohort characterized the roughly 120-subject validation cohort, to which the donors belonged. Germline V gene sequence: CDR1 SGDLS, CDR2 YYNGEE. The CDR3 has 16 amino acids. V dropped 3 bases and J dropped 5; count of bases not matched to a gene: 10. This table comes from immunoSEQ multiplex PCR, and its TCRdb copy is limited to in-frame clones, with some not included. The repertoire holds around 150,000 clones, with 91% as singletons. The sample consisted of PBMCs. This clonotype was sampled from a man aged 18-30 years in good health and CMV-seronegative. The chain couples TRBV9 to TRBJ2-3; 9 nucleotides agree with TRBD1. CDR3 protein: CASSAPRTGELDTQYF. The DNA of the CDR3 is TGTGCCAGCAGCGCCCCTCGGACAGGGGAATTAGATACGCAGTATTTT.